The T cell receptor (beta chain) described here comes from a study of shared clonotypes between healthy human individuals. When replicate PCRs were run on sorted subsets, they used about 220 ng DNA, tens of thousands of T cell genomes. Data came from immunoSEQ multiplex PCR; TCRdb stores just in-frame clones and leaves some out. The data contain roughly 600,000 clones, about 98% of them singletons. Naive CD8 cells comprised CD45RO-negative, CCR7-positively selected cells, excluding terminally differentiated effector memory CD45RA+ cells. CDR1 and CDR2 from the germline V gene are LNHDA and SQIVND (reference sequence). The CDR3 is 16 residues long. V shed 4 bases and J 5 bases; nucleotides not matched to a gene: 5.

The chain links TRBV19 to TRBJ2-3, with 14 nucleotides matching TRBD2. The sequencing sample was made of naive CD8+ T cells sorted from blood. The receptor comes from a man aged 25-45 years in good health. The CDR3 DNA reads TGTGCCAGTAGTACGGGACTAGCGGGAGTGGTAGATACGCAGTATTTT. It specifies CASSTGLAGVVDTQYF.